This record covers a single TCR beta chain. No antigen is known for it. This table comes from immunoSEQ multiplex PCR, and its TCRdb copy is limited to in-frame clones, with some not included. The sample lists about 270,000 clones, 65% to 90% occurring once. The sample is drawn from a study of cytomegalovirus exposure and HLA in healthy donors. Study results and limitations: Overall, around 160 TCR beta chains were annotated as cytomegalovirus-associated.

The CDR3 spans 19 residues. CDR1 PRHDT and CDR2 FYEKMQ come from the germline V gene (reference sequence). Germline trimming cut 4 bases from V and 1 base from J; bases unmatched to any gene: 17. This TCR was sampled from a woman aged 18-35 years in good health and CMV-seronegative. The sequencing sample was made of PBMCs. The chain joins TRBV13 to TRBJ2-3; 7 positions match TRBD2. The CDR3 loop reads CASSYPPIDGRRGTDTQYF. Here the CDR3 DNA reads TGTGCCAGCAGCTACCCCCCTATCGACGGGAGGAGGGGCACAGATACGCAGTATTTT.